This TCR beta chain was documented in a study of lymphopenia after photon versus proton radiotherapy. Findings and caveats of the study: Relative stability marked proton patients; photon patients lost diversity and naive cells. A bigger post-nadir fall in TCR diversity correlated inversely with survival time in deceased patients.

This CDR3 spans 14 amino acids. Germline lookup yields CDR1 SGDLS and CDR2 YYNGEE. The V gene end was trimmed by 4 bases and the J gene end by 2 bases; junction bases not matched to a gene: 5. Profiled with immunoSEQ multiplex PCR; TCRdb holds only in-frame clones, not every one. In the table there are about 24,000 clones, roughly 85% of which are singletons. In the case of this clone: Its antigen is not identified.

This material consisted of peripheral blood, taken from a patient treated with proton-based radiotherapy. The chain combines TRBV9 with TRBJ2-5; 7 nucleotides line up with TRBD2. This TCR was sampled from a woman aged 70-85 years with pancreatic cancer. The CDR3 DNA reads TGTGCCAGCAGCTCCCTGGGACTACAAGAGACCCAGTACTTC. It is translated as CASSSLGLQETQYF.